The following is a T cell receptor beta chain sequence with its context. The authors' processing: How many nucleated cells were present was estimated from reference gene primer amplification. Here immunoSEQ multiplex PCR was the method, and the copy in TCRdb shows in-frame clones only, minus some. That table furnishes V, J and clone size, whereas the DNA furnished D and trimming. The repertoire consists of roughly 200,000 clones, with approximately 90% occurring once and the leading ten covering less than 1.5%. This entry comes from a study of blood T cell repertoires in COVID-19. In terms of age and location, participants ranged from about 18 to 95 years and lived in fewer than 30 US areas. Cohorts were assigned according to the clinical history that participants reported. Two consecutive negative NP/OP PCR tests, clearance, or resolved symptoms defined Cohort 3 recovery. The specimen was PBMCs or T cells enriched from blood (not recorded which). The sequence came from a man aged 25-45 years who had recovered from COVID-19.

This CDR3 reads CASSPSATYNSPLHF. In nucleotides, the CDR3 is TGTGCCAGCTCACCGTCTGCTACCTATAATTCACCCCTCCACTTT. The genes are TRBV18 and TRBJ1-6; D not resolved. CDR3 length equals 15 residues. V lost 3 bases and J 2 bases, leaving 8 bases between the germline ends. Germline lookup yields CDR1 KGHSH and CDR2 LQKENI.